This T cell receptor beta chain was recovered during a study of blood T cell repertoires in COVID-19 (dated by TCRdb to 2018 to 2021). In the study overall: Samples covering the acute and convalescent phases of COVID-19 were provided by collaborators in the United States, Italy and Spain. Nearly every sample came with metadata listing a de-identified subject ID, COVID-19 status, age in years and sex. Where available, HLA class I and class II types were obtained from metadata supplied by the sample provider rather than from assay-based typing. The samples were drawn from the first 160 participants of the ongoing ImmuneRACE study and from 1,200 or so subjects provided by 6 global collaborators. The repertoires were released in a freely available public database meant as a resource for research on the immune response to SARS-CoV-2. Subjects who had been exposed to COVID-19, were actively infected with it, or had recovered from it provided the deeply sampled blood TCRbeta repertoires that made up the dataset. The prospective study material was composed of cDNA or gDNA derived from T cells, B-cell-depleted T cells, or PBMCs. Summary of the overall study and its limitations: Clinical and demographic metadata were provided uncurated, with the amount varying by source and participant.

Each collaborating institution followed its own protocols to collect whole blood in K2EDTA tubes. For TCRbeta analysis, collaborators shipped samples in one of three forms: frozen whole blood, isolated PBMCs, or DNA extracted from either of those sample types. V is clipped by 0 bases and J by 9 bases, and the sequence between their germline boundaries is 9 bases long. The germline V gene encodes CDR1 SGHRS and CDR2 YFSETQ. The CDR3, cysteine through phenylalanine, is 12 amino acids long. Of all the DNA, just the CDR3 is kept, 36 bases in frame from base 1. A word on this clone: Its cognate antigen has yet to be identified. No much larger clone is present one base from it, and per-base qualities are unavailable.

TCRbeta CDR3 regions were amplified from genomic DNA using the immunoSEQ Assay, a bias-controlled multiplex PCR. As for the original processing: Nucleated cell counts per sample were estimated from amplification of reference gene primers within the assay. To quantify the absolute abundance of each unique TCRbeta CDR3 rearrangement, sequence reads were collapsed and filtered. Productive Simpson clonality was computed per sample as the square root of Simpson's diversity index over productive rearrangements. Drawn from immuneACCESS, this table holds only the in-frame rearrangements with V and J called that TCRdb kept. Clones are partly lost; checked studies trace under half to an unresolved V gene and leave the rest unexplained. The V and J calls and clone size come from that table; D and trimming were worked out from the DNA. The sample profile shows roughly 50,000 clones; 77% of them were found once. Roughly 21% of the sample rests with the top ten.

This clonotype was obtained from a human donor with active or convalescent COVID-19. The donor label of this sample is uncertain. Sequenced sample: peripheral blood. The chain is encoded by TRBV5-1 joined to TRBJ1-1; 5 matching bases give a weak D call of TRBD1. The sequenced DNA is TGCGCCAGCAGCTTGGACGGGGGGAAAGCTTTCTTT. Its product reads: CASSLDGGKAFF.